This entry lists 23 T cell receptor beta chains sequenced from one sample in a study of shared clonotypes between healthy human individuals. Libraries were prepared by immunoSEQ multiplex PCR; TCRdb keeps only in-frame clonotypes and omits some of them. This table holds 85,000 to 100,000 clones, under 70% found once. The sample taken for sequencing was memory CD8+ T cells sorted from blood. As for subset: CD45RO+ cells pooled with CCR7-negative TemRA cells. The receptors originated from a man in his thirties or forties in good health.

This clone appeared a few times. The chain has TRBV19 and TRBJ2-2; no definite D call. Germline CDR1 reads LNHDA; CDR2 reads SQIVND (reference sequence). This CDR3 is built from 13 residues. Trimming pared 5 bases from V and 5 bases from J, leaving 9 bases between. The CDR3 loop is CASSWGFTGELFF. DNA for the CDR3: TGTGCCAGTAGTTGGGGTTTTACCGGGGAGCTGTTTTTT.

The chain couples TRBV11-2 to TRBJ2-1, with unresolved D. The CDR3 extends over 12 amino acids. V was shortened by 5 bases and J by 4 bases, with 6 bases between the two germline ends. Germline V gives CDR1 SGHAT, CDR2 FQNNGV. CDR3 loop: CASSVSYNEQFF. CDR3 bases: TGTGCCAGCAGCGTCTCATACAATGAGCAGTTCTTC. Complete variable domain (other parts from reference TRBV11-2 and TRBJ2-1): EAGVAQSPRYKIIEKRQSVAFWCNPISGHATLYWYQQILGQGPKLLIQFQNNGVVDDSQLPKDRFSAERLKGVDSTLKIQPAKLEDSAVYLCASSVSYNEQFFGPGTRLTVL.

This clone is classed as medium-sized (0.01 to 0.1%). The chain recombines TRBV28 with TRBJ2-7; D uncertain. V dropped 2 bases and J dropped 4 bases, with 6 bases sitting between them. There are 12 residues in the CDR3. Per germline, CDR1 MDHEN and CDR2 SYDVKM. The CDR3 DNA sequence: TGTGCCAGCAGTTTAACCTTATACGAGCAGTACTTC. Protein product: CASSLTLYEQYF.

The gene calls are TRBV10-3 and TRBJ1-3; D may be TRBD1 (5 bases). CDR3 length: 12 residues. Germline V gives CDR1 ENHRY, CDR2 SYGVKD. The ends were cut back, 10 bases at V and 4 bases at J, with 11 bases in the middle. The CDR3 loop is CATQGSGNTIYF. CDR3 bases: TGTGCCACCCAGGGTTCCGGAAACACCATATATTTT.

The chain employs TRBV7-9 and TRBJ2-1, with D maybe TRBD2 (5 bases). The V and J ends lost 8 bases and 1 base respectively, with 6 bases between them. The CDR3 totals 12 residues. CDR1 and CDR2 (germline): SEHNR, FQNEAQ (reference sequence). DNA of the CDR3: TGTGCCAGCGGGAGTTCCTACAATGAGCAGTTCTTC. Its protein product is CASGSSYNEQFF. Looking up the rest from reference TRBV7-9 and TRBJ2-1 gives the full variable domain: DTGVSQNPRHKITKRGQNVTFRCDPISEHNRLYWYRQTLGQGPEFLTYFQNEAQLEKSRLLSDRFSAERPKGSFSTLEIQRTEQGDSAMYLCASGSSYNEQFFGPGTRLTVL.

This clone was picked up a small number of times. This chain joins TRBV4-1 and TRBJ2-1; tentatively, D is TRBD2 (6 bases). The CDR3 is 13 residues long. V lost 3 bases and J lost 10, with 13 bases in between. Per the germline V gene, CDR1 is MGHRA and CDR2 is YSYEKL. CDR3 sequence reads: CASSHRRLDEQFF. CDR3 nucleotide sequence: TGCGCCAGCAGCCATCGCCGACTAGACGAGCAGTTCTTC.

The rearrangement joins TRBV30 to TRBJ2-5; D is possibly TRBD1 (5 bases). There are 15 residues in the CDR3. V was pared by 2 bases and J by 2 bases, with 15 bases between. Germline lookup yields CDR1 GTSNPN and CDR2 SVGIG (reference sequence). The CDR3 sequence: CAWSTSPGKQETQYF. CDR3 DNA sequence: TGTGCCTGGAGTACGAGCCCAGGGAAACAAGAGACCCAGTACTTC.

The V gene is TRBV9, the J gene TRBJ1-4; no clear D. This CDR3 is built from 14 residues. V lost 3 bases, J lost 3 bases, and 9 bases lay in between. Germline V gene sequence: CDR1 SGDLS, CDR2 YYNGEE. Here the CDR3 DNA reads TGTGCCAGCAGCGGTGTGGGCCCTAATGAAAAACTGTTTTTT. It specifies CASSGVGPNEKLFF. Looking up the rest from reference TRBV9 and TRBJ1-4 gives the full variable domain: DSGVTQTPKHLITATGQRVTLRCSPRSGDLSVYWYQQSLDQGLQFLIQYYNGEERAKGNILERFSAQQFPDLHSELNLSSLELGDSALYFCASSGVGPNEKLFFGSGTQLSVL.

This clone was observed at least ten times. The V and J genes are TRBV25-1 and TRBJ2-5; TRBD2 is a possible D gene (6 bases). This CDR3 spans 14 amino acids. The germline V and J ends were trimmed by 8 bases and 3 bases, with 16 bases remaining between them. Germline V gene data show CDR1 as MGHDK and CDR2 as SYGVNS. CDR3 amino acids: CASFGSGGEETQYF. CDR3 DNA sequence: TGTGCCAGCTTCGGGTCGGGCGGGGAAGAGACCCAGTACTTC.

The rearrangement uses TRBV5-6 and TRBJ2-2, with D possibly TRBD2 on 5 matching bases. V lost 6 bases, J lost 5 bases, and 11 bases lay in between. CDR1 is SGHDT, CDR2 YYEEEE, per germline. This CDR3 spans 13 amino acids. The chain's CDR3 is CASTRTGTGELFF. As DNA, the CDR3 is TGTGCCAGCACCCGGACTGGGACCGGGGAGCTGTTTTTT.

The chain has TRBV9 and TRBJ2-1; D unclear. CDR3 length: 15 amino acids. The germline V gene has CDR1 SGDLS and CDR2 YYNGEE. V was clipped by 0 bases and J by 4 bases, with 11 bases between them. CDR3 DNA: TGTGCCAGCAGCGTAGTTCCGACAAATTACAATGAGCAGTTCTTC. It translates to CASSVVPTNYNEQFF.

This clone has at least ten counts. This sample also contains other DNA sequences that code for the same CDR3. The CDR3 here is CASSSYYEQYF. In DNA form, the CDR3 reads TGTGCCAGCAGTTCCTACTACGAGCAGTACTTC. The chain carries TRBV28 and TRBJ2-7; D gene uncertain. The length of the CDR3 is 11 residues. Germline V gene lookup returns CDR1 MDHEN and CDR2 SYDVKM. Trimming removed 4 bases from V and 3 bases from J, with 4 bases in between. The complete variable domain, with remaining parts taken from reference TRBV28 and TRBJ2-7, reads DVKVTQSSRYLVKRTGEKVFLECVQDMDHENMFWYRQDPGLGLRLIYFSYDVKMKEKGDIPEGYSVSREKKERFSLILESASTNQTSMYLCASSSYYEQYFGPGTRLTVT.

This clone was counted only a few times. The chain combines TRBV6-1 with TRBJ1-5; D possibly corresponds to TRBD1 (6 bases). The CDR3 is 15 residues long. Per the germline V gene, CDR1 is MNHNS and CDR2 is SASEGT. Trimming cost V 1 base and J 4 bases, with 11 bases left between them. The CDR3 loop is CASSEGGHQNQPQHF. CDR3 DNA sequence: TGTGCCAGCAGTGAAGGGGGACACCAGAATCAGCCCCAGCATTTT.

The rearrangement joins TRBV25-1 to TRBJ2-5, with D uncertain. Germline CDR1 MGHDK, CDR2 SYGVNS. This CDR3 has 15 amino acids. Deletions cut 1 base from V and 4 bases from J, with 13 bases between. CDR3 sequence reads: CASSESKGVAETQYF. The CDR3 DNA reads as TGTGCCAGCAGTGAATCGAAGGGTGTTGCAGAGACCCAGTACTTC.

The rearrangement joins TRBV6-5 to TRBJ2-1, with D unresolved. The CDR3 is 13 residues long. The germline V gene has CDR1 MNHEY and CDR2 SVGAGI. Trimming took 5 bases from V and 10 from J, leaving 15 bases between them. CDR3 in amino acids: CASSKTTSREQFF. CDR3 nucleotides: TGTGCCAGCAGTAAGACGACCTCAAGGGAGCAGTTCTTC.

The chain joins TRBV6-4 to TRBJ2-3; 9 bases agree with TRBD2. CDR1 is MRHNA, CDR2 SNTAGT, per germline. This CDR3 is built from 15 residues. Unmatched junction bases numbered 4, after V lost 4 bases and J lost 2 bases. The CDR3 reads CASSVTGLATDTQYF. CDR3 in DNA: TGTGCCAGCAGTGTGACGGGACTAGCCACAGATACGCAGTATTTT.

CDR3 protein: CASTPRYTYEQYF. DNA of the CDR3: TGTGCCAGCACCCCCAGGTACACCTACGAGCAGTACTTC. This chain links TRBV6-1 with TRBJ2-7; D is ambiguous. Trimming shortened V by 7 bases and J by 2 bases, and 12 bases separated the two germline ends. CDR1 MNHNS and CDR2 SASEGT come from the germline V gene. The CDR3 totals 13 residues.

This clone was counted only a few times. One junction end does not reproduce the germline sequence, and a read error may be involved. The rearrangement uses TRBV7-7 and TRBJ2-1; 7 nucleotides line up with TRBD2. Germline CDR1 is SSHAT and CDR2 is FNYEAQ (reference sequence). The CDR3 is 14 amino acids. The CDR3 region is CASSWGGLSDEQFF. CDR3 coding DNA: TGTGCTAGCAGCTGGGGGGGACTGAGCGATGAGCAGTTCTTC.

This chain links TRBV28 with TRBJ2-5, with 8 bases that match TRBD2. Trimming removed 4 bases from V and 3 bases from J; junction bases left unmatched: 7. Per germline, CDR1 MDHEN and CDR2 SYDVKM. The CDR3 totals 15 residues. CDR3 amino acids: CASSSRTSLKETQYF. In DNA, the CDR3 is TGTGCCAGCAGTTCTCGGACTAGCTTAAAAGAGACCCAGTACTTC.

This clone was observed once. The junction differs from germline at one of its ends, possibly a read error. The chain uses TRBV10-1 and TRBJ1-1, with D possibly being TRBD1 (5 bases). This CDR3 region has 14 residues. Germline V gives CDR1 WNHNN, CDR2 SYGVQD (reference sequence). As DNA, the CDR3 is TGCGCCAGCAGTGAGTCCCCCTCCGAGGGGCTAAGGCTCTTT. Encoded protein: CASSESPSEGLRLF.

The rearrangement links TRBV5-4 to TRBJ2-5; D is undetermined. Germline lookup yields CDR1 SGHNT and CDR2 YYREEE (reference sequence). V shed 6 bases and J shed 5 bases, with 14 bases lying between them. This CDR3 comprises 13 residues. CDR3 sequence: CASTNSLEETQYF. The CDR3 bases are TGTGCCAGCACAAACAGCCTCGAGGAGACCCAGTACTTC. The entire variable domain, with the rest obtained from reference TRBV5-4 and TRBJ2-5, is as follows: ETGVTQSPTHLIKTRGQQVTLRCSSQSGHNTVSWYQQALGQGPQFIFQYYREEENGRGNFPPRFSGLQFPNYSSELNVNALELDDSALYLCASTNSLEETQYFGPGTRLLVL.

The chain employs TRBV21-1 and TRBJ2-1; the table's D call of TRBD1 was not tested on the DNA. TRBV21-1 constitutes a pseudogene. The length of the CDR3 is 12 residues. DNA for the CDR3: TGTGCCAGCAGCATAGGGGCGGAGCAGGGGTTCTTC. It encodes CASSIGAEQGFF.

This clone appeared many times. The genes are TRBV28 and TRBJ2-7; tentative D call: TRBD1 (5 bases). Between the trimmed V and J ends, which lost 5 bases and 3 bases, there was a span of 8 bases. CDR3 length: 12 residues. Germline V CDR1 and CDR2: MDHEN, SYDVKM. The CDR3 bases are TGTGCCAGCAGTCCGACAGTCTACGAGCAGTACTTC. Its protein is CASSPTVYEQYF.